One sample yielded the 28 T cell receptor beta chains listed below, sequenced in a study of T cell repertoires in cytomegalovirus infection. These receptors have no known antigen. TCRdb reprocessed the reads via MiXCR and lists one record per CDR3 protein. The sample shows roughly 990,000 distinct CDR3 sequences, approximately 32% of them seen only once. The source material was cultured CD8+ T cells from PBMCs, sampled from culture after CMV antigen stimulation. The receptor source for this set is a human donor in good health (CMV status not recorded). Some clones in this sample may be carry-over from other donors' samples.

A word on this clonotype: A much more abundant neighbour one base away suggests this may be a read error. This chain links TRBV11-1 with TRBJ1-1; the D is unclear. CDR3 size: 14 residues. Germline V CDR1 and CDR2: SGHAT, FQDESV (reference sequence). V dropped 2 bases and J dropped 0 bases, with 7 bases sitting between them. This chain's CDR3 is CASSLKEMNTEAFF. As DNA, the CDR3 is TGTGCCAGCAGCTTAAAGGAGATGAACACTGAAGCTTTCTTT.

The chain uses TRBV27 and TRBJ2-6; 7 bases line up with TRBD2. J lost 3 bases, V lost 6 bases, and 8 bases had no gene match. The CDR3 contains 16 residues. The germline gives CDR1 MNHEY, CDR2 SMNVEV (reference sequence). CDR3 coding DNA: TGTGCCAGCAGGCGCTTTGGGGGGGTTGGGGCCAACGTCCTGACTTTC. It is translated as CASRRFGGVGANVLTF.

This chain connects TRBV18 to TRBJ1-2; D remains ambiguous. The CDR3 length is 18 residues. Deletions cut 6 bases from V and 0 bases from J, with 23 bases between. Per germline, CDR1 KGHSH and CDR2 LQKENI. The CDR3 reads CASSERAAQGNSNYGYTF. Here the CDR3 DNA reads TGTGCCAGCTCCGAAAGGGCGGCACAAGGGAACTCTAACTATGGCTACACCTTC.

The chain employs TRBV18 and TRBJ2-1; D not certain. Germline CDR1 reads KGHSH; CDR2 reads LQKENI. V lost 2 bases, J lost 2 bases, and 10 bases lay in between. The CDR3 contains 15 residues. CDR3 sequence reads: CASSPALGPYNEQFF. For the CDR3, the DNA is TGTGCCAGCTCACCAGCACTCGGCCCCTACAATGAGCAGTTCTTC.

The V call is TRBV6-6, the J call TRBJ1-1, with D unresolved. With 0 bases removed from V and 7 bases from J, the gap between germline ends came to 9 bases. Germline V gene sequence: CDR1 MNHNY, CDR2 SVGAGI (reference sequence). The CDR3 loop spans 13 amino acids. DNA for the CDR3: TGTGCCAGCAGTTACTCTGGACGGCATGAAGCTTTCTTT. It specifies CASSYSGRHEAFF.

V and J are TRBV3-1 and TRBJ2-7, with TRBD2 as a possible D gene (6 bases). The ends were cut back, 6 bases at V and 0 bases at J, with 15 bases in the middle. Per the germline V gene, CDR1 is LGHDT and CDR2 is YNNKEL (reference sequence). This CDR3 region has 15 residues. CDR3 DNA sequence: TGTGCCAGCAGTCTTTGGCGGGGAAGCTCCTACGAGCAGTACGTC. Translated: CASSLWRGSSYEQYV.

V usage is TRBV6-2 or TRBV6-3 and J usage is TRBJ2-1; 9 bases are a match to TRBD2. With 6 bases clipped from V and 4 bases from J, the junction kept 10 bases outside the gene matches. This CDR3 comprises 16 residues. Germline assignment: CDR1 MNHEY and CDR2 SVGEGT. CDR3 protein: CASRIASSGVYNEQFF. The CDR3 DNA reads TGTGCCAGCAGGATAGCGTCTAGCGGGGTATACAATGAGCAGTTCTTC.

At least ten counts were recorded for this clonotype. The CDR3 DNA reads as TGCAGCGCCCAGGGGGGAAGTGCGGATAACTATGGCTACACCTTC. Translation: CSAQGGSADNYGYTF. The chain employs TRBV29-1 and TRBJ1-2, with 7 bases aligning to TRBD1. CDR3 length: 15 amino acids. J lost 1 base, V lost 7 bases, and 12 bases had no gene match. Per the germline V gene, CDR1 is SQVTM and CDR2 is ANQGSEA.

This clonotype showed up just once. The CDR3, as DNA: TGCGCCAGCAGTGAGTCGGGGGACAGAGTGACAGATACGCAGTATTTT. It codes for CASSESGDRVTDTQYF. The genes are TRBV10-1 and TRBJ2-3; 7 nucleotides align to TRBD1. The CDR3 covers 16 residues. V lost 0 bases to trimming and J lost 3 bases; unmatched junction nucleotides: 6. Germline V gene lookup returns CDR1 WNHNN and CDR2 SYGVQD (reference sequence).

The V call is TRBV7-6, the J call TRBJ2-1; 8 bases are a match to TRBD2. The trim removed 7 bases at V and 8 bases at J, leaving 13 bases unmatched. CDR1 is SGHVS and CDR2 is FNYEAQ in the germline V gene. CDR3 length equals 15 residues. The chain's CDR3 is CASTITSGPVDEQFF. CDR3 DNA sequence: TGTGCCAGCACCATCACTAGCGGCCCAGTGGATGAGCAGTTCTTC.

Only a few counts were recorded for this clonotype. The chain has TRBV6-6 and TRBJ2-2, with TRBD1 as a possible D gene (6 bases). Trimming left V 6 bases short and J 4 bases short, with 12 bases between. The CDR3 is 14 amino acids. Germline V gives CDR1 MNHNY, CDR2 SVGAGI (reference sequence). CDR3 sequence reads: CASRDRSSTGELFF. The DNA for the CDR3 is TGTGCCAGCAGGGACAGAAGCAGCACCGGGGAGCTGTTTTTT.

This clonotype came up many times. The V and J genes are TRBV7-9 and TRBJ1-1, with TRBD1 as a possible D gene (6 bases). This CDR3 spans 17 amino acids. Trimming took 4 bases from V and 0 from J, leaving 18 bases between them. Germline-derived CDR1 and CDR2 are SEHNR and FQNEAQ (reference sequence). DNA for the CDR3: TGTGCCAGCAGCTCCCCACATCAGGGGCCCCTGAACACTGAAGCTTTCTTT. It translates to CASSSPHQGPLNTEAFF.

CDR3 DNA sequence: TGTGCCACCGTAGGGACAGGGGTCTATGGCTACACCTTC. Its translation is CATVGTGVYGYTF. The V and J genes are TRBV7-9 and TRBJ1-2; 10 nucleotides agree with TRBD1. Germline assignment: CDR1 SEHNR and CDR2 FQNEAQ (reference sequence). V shed 10 bases, J shed 4 bases, and the junction held 6 bases outside the gene matches. This CDR3 has 13 amino acids.

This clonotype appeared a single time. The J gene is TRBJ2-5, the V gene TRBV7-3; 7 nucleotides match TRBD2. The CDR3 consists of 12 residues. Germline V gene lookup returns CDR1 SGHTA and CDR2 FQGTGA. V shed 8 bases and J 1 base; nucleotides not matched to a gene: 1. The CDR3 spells CASGGVQETQYF. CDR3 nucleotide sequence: TGTGCCAGCGGGGGGGTCCAAGAGACCCAGTACTTC.

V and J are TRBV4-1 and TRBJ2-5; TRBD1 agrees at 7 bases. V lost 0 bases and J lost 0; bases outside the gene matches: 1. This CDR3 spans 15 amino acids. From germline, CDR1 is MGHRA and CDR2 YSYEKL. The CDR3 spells CASSQDRGNQETQYF. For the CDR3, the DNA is TGCGCCAGCAGCCAAGACAGGGGGAACCAAGAGACCCAGTACTTC.

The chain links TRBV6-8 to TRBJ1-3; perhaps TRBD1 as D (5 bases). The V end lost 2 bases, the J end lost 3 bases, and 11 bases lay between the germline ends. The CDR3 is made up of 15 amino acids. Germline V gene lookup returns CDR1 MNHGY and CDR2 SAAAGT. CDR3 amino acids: CASSYVQGGGNTIYF. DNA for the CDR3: TGTGCCAGCAGTTACGTCCAGGGAGGTGGAAACACCATATATTTT.

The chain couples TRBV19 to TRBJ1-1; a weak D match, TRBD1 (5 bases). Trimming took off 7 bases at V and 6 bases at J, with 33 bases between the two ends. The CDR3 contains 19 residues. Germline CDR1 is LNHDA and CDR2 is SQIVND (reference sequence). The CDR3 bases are TGTGCCAGTAAAACGGACGGCCGGTCGGGTCCCGGAGGGGTGGCTGAAGCTTTCTTT. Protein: CASKTDGRSGPGGVAEAFF.

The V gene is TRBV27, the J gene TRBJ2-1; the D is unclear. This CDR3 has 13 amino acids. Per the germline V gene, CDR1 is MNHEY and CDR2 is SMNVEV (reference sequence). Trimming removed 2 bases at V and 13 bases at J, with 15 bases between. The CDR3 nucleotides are TGTGCCAGCAGTTTACCCGGCGGAACTACCCAGTTCTTC. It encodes CASSLPGGTTQFF.

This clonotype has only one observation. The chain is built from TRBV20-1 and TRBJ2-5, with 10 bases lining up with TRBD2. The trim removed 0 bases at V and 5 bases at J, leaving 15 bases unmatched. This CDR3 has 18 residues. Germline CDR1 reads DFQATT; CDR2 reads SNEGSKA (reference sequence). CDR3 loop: CSARDLASGGPTGETQYF. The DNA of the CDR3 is TGCAGTGCTAGAGATCTGGCTAGCGGGGGCCCCACGGGGGAGACCCAGTACTTC.

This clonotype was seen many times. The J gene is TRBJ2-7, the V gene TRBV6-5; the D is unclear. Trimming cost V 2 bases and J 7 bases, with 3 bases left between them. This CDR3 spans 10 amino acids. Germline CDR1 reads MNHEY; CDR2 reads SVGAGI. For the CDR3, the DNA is TGTGCCAGCAGTTACCCTGAGCAGTACTTC. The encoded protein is CASSYPEQYF.

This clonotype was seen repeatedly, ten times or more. CDR3 bases: TGTGCCAGCAGCTCTCCAGCGGGATCCTACAATGAGCAGTTCTTC. It codes for CASSSPAGSYNEQFF. V usage is TRBV7-3 and J usage is TRBJ2-1, with 7 bases identical to TRBD2. V was pared by 4 bases and J by 1 base, with 4 bases of the junction left unmatched. The germline V gene encodes CDR1 SGHTA and CDR2 FQGTGA. The CDR3 is 15 amino acids. Full variable domain (rest looked up from reference TRBV7-3 and TRBJ2-1): GAGVSQTPSNKVTEKGKYVELRCDPISGHTALYWYRQSLGQGPEFLIYFQGTGAADDSGLPNDRFFAVRPEGSVSTLKIQRTERGDSAVYLCASSSPAGSYNEQFFGPGTRLTVL.

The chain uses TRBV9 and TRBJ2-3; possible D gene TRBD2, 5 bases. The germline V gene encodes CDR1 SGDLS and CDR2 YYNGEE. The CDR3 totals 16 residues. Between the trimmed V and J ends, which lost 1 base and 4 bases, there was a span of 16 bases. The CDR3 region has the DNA TGTGCCAGCAGCGTATCCCAAGGCCGGGATCCAGATACGCAGTATTTT. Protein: CASSVSQGRDPDTQYF. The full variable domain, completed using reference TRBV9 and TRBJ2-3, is DSGVTQTPKHLITATGQRVTLRCSPRSGDLSVYWYQQSLDQGLQFLIQYYNGEERAKGNILERFSAQQFPDLHSELNLSSLELGDSALYFCASSVSQGRDPDTQYFGPGTRLTVL.

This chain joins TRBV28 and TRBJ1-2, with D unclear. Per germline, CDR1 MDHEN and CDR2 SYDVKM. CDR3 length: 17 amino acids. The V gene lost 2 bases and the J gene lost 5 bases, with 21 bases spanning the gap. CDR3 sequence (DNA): TGTGCCAGCAGTTTAGACTTGGACGGATTAACAATATATGGCTACACCTTC. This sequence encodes CASSLDLDGLTIYGYTF.

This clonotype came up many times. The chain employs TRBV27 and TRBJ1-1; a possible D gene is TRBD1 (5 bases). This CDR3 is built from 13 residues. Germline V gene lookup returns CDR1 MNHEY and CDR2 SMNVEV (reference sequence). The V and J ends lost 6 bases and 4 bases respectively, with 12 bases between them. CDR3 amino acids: CASRTGLGTEAFF. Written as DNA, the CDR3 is TGTGCCAGCAGGACGGGGCTCGGCACTGAAGCTTTCTTT.

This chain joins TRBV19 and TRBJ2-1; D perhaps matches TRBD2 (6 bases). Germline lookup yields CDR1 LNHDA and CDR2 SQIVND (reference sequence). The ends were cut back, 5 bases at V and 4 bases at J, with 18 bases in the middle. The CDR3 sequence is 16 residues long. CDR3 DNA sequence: TGTGCCAGTAGTGCCCTTTCGGGACTGGAATACAATGAGCAGTTCTTC. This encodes CASSALSGLEYNEQFF.

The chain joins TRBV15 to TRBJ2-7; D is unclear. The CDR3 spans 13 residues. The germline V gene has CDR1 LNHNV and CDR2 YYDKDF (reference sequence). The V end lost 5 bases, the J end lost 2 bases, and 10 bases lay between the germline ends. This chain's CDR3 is CATSQTRTYEQYF. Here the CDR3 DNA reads TGTGCCACCAGCCAAACACGCACCTACGAGCAGTACTTC.

CDR3 sequence reads: CAIGPGQGKHTGELFF. The CDR3 coding sequence is TGTGCCATCGGTCCGGGACAGGGAAAGCACACCGGGGAGCTGTTTTTT. V gene TRBV10-3 combines with J gene TRBJ2-2; 9 bases line up with TRBD1. Germline V gene data show CDR1 as ENHRY and CDR2 as SYGVKD. V was pared by 8 bases and J by 3 bases, with 10 bases of the junction left unmatched. The CDR3 runs to 16 residues.

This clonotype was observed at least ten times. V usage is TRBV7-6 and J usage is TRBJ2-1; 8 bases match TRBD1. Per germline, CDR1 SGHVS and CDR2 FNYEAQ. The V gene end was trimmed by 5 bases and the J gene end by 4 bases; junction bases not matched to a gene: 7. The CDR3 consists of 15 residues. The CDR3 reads CASSDRDRNYNEQFF. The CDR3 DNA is TGTGCCAGCAGCGACCGGGACAGGAATTACAATGAGCAGTTCTTC.